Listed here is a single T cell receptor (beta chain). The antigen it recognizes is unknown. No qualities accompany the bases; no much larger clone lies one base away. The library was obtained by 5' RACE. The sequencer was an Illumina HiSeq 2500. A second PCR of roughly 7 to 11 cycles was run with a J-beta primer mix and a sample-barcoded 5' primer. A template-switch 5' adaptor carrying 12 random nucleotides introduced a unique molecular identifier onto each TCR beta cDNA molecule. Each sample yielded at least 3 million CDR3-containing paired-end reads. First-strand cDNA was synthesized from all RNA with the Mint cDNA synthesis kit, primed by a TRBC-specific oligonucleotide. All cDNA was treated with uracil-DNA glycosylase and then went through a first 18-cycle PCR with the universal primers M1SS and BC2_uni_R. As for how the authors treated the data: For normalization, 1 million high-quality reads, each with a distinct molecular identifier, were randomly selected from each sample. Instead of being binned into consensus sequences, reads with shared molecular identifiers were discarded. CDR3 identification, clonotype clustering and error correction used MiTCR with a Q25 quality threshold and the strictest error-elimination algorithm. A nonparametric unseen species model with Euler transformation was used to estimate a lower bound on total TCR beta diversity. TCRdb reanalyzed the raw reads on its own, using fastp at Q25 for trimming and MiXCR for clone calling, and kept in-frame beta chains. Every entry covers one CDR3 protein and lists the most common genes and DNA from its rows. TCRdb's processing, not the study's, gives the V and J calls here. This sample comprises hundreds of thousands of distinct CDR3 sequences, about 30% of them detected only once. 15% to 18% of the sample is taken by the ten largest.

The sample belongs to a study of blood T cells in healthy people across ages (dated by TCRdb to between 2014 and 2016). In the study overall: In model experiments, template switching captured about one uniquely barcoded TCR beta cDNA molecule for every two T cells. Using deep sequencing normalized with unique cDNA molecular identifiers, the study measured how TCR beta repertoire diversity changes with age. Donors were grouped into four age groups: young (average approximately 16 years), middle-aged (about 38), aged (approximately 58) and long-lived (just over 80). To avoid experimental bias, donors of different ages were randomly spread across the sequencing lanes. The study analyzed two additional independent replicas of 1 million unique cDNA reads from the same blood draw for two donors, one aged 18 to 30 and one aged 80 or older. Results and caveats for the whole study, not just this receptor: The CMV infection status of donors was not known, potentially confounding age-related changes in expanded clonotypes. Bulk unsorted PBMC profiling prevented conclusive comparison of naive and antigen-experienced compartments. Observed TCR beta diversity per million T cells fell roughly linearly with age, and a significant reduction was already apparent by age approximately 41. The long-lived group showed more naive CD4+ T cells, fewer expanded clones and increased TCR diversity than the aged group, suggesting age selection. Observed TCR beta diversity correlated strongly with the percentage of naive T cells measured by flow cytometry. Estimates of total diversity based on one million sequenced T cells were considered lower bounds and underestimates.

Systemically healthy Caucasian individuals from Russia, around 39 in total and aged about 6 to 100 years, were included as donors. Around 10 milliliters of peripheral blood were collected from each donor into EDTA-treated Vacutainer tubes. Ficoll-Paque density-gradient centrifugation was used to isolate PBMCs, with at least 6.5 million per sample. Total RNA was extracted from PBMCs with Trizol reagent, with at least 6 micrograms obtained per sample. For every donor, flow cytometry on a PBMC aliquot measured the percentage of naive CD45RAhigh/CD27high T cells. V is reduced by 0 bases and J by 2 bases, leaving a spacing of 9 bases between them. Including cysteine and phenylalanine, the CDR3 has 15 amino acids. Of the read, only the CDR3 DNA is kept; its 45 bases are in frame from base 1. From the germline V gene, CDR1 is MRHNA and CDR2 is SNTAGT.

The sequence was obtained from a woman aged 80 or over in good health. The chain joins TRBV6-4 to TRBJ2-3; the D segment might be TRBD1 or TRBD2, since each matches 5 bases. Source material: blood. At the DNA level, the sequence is TGTGCCAGCAGTGACTCCGGGGCCGTCACAGATACGCAGTATTTT. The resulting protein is CASSDSGAVTDTQYF.